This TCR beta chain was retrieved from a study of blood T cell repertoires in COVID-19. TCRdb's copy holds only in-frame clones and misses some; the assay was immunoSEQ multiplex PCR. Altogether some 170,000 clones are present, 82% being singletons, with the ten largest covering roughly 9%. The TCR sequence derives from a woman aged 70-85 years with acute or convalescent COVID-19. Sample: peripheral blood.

CDR3 protein: CASRPPNGNTIYF. In DNA, the CDR3 is TGTGCCAGCAGACCTCCTAACGGAAACACCATATATTTT. The J gene is TRBJ1-3, the V gene TRBV27; the D is unclear. The CDR3 sequence is 13 residues long. V was clipped by 6 bases and J by 4 bases, with 10 bases between them. The germline gives CDR1 MNHEY, CDR2 SMNVEV (reference sequence).